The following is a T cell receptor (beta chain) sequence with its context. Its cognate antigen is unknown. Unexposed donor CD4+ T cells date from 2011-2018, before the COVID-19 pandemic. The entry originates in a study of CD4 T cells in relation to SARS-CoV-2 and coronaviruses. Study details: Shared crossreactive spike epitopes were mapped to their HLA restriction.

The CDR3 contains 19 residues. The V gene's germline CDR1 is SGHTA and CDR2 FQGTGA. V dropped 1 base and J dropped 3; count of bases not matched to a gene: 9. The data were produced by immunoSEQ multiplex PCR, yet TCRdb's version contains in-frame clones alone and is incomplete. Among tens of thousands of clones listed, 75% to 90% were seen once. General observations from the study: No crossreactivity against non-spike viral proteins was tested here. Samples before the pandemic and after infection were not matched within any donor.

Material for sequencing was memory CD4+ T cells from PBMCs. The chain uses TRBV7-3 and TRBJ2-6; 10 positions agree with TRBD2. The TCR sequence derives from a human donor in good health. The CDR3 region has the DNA TGTGCCAGCAGCTTAATCCCTAGCGGGAGATGGGGTGGGGCCAACGTCCTGACTTTC. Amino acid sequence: CASSLIPSGRWGGANVLTF.